This TCR beta chain is from a study of blood T cell repertoires in COVID-19. Using immunoSEQ multiplex PCR, the repertoire was profiled, and TCRdb retains in-frame clones only, with some absent. The data contain 40,000 or so clones, approximately 86% of them singletons. The sample consisted of peripheral blood. The TCR was taken from a man in his forties with active COVID-19.

In DNA, the CDR3 is TGTGCCAGCAGCCGATACCGGGGGACAGGATCGTCAACTAATGAAAAACTGTTTTTT. Its protein product is CASSRYRGTGSSTNEKLFF. V gene TRBV3-1 (or the pseudogene TRBV3-2) combines with J gene TRBJ1-4, with 8 bases that match TRBD1. The CDR3 has 19 residues. V dropped 4 bases and J dropped 0; count of bases not matched to a gene: 13. Germline lookup yields CDR1 LGHDT and CDR2 YNNKEL (reference sequence).